This TCR beta chain emerged from a study of neoadjuvant anti-PD-1 for oral cavity cancer. Study results and limitations: After neoadjuvant nivolumab, PBMC T cell clonality was significantly higher in non-responders than responders.

TCRdb's copy holds only in-frame clones and misses some; the assay was immunoSEQ multiplex PCR. The data show tens of thousands of clones, 65% to 80% seen once. The CDR3 extends over 14 amino acids. In germline, CDR1 is MNHEY, CDR2 SMNVEV (reference sequence). With 0 bases clipped from V and 5 bases from J, the junction kept 3 bases outside the gene matches. These oral cavity squamous cell carcinomas were HPV-negative and locally advanced. Remarks on this clone: Its antigen is not identified.

Sequenced here: PBMCs, sampled before nivolumab (anti-PD-1) treatment. This clonotype was obtained from a person between 40 and 85 years old with oral cavity squamous cell carcinoma. The rearrangement links TRBV27 to TRBJ1-2; 7 bases match TRBD1. The CDR3 region is CASSLSGTEYGYTF. CDR3 bases: TGTGCCAGCAGTTTATCCGGGACAGAGTATGGCTACACCTTC.